Each of the 27 T cell receptor beta chains below was sequenced from the same sample in a study of shared clonotypes between healthy human individuals. Some clones are missing from TCRdb's copy, which holds only in-frame ones; the method was immunoSEQ multiplex PCR. The sample holds around 1.6 million clones, approximately 98% seen once. Sequencing was carried out using naive CD4+ T cells sorted from blood. Subset defined: CD45RA+ positively selected. These receptor sequences come from a man aged 25-45 years in good health.

The chain couples TRBV20-1 to TRBJ1-5; D is uncertain. The CDR3 has 10 residues. CDR1 is DFQATT, CDR2 SNEGSKA, per germline (reference sequence). V lost 7 bases and J 5 bases, leaving 6 bases between the germline ends. Written as DNA, the CDR3 is TGCAGTGTCGACGATCAGCCCCAGCATTTT. It specifies CSVDDQPQHF.

The J gene is TRBJ2-2, the V gene TRBV11-2; D gene uncertain. Trimming shortened V by 8 bases and J by 4 bases, and 20 bases separated the two germline ends. CDR1 and CDR2 from the germline V gene are SGHAT and FQNNGV. This CDR3 has 16 residues. This CDR3 reads CASQSPGGRFTGELFF. As DNA, the CDR3 is TGTGCCAGCCAGAGCCCTGGCGGACGTTTCACCGGGGAGCTGTTTTTT.

Concerning this clone: The same CDR3 also results from other DNA sequences found in this sample. V gene TRBV18 combines with J gene TRBJ2-7; 10 positions agree with TRBD2. Germline-derived CDR1 and CDR2 are KGHSH and LQKENI. CDR3 size: 14 residues. With 3 bases clipped from V and 3 bases from J, the junction kept 2 bases outside the gene matches. The CDR3 is CASSPLAGDYEQYF. The DNA for the CDR3 is TGTGCCAGCTCACCTCTAGCGGGAGACTACGAGCAGTACTTC.

The chain recombines TRBV19 with TRBJ2-2, with 8 bases aligning to TRBD1. The CDR3 spans 15 residues. Germline V gene data show CDR1 as LNHDA and CDR2 as SQIVND (reference sequence). After removal of 5 bases from V and 3 bases from J, the junction contained 5 bases not matched to a gene. The CDR3 DNA is TGTGCCAGTAGTTCAGGGGGCGCTTACACCGGGGAGCTGTTTTTT. Its translation is CASSSGGAYTGELFF.

This rearrangement joins TRBV7-8 to TRBJ2-1; a possible D gene is TRBD2 (6 bases). Trimming pared 2 bases from V and 2 bases from J, leaving 13 bases between. Germline V gene lookup returns CDR1 SGHVS and CDR2 FQNEAQ. CDR3 length: 16 residues. The chain's CDR3 is CASSLLANRAYNEQFF. Written as DNA, the CDR3 is TGTGCCAGCAGCTTACTAGCGAATCGGGCCTACAATGAGCAGTTCTTC.

This sequence joins TRBV5-1 and TRBJ2-6, with D possibly being TRBD1 (5 bases). CDR3 length: 16 residues. V shed 3 bases and J shed 4 bases, with 14 bases lying between them. From germline, CDR1 is SGHRS and CDR2 YFSETQ. CDR3 DNA sequence: TGCGCCAGCAGCTCCTCGCCAGGGCCCGGGGCCAACGTCCTGACTTTC. Protein sequence: CASSSSPGPGANVLTF.

V and J are TRBV9 and TRBJ2-2; 9 bases line up with TRBD2. The CDR3 is 17 residues long. The ends lost 4 bases at V and 0 bases at J; junction bases unmatched: 7. The germline V gene has CDR1 SGDLS and CDR2 YYNGEE. The CDR3 nucleotides read TGTGCCAGCAGCCCCCACCCTAGCGGGGCGAACACCGGGGAGCTGTTTTTT. Translated, it gives CASSPHPSGANTGELFF.

The chain combines TRBV18 with TRBJ2-5; tentative D call: TRBD1 (6 bases). There are 16 residues in the CDR3. V shed 2 bases and J shed 5 bases, with 18 bases lying between them. The germline CDR1 and CDR2 sequences are KGHSH and LQKENI. CDR3 sequence reads: CASSPIQSGDSETQYF. The CDR3 DNA follows: TGTGCCAGCTCACCAATCCAGTCAGGGGATTCGGAGACCCAGTACTTC.

The rearrangement uses TRBV5-5 and TRBJ2-1; 8 nucleotides line up with TRBD2. CDR1 is SGHKS, CDR2 YYEKEE, per germline (reference sequence). The length of the CDR3 is 17 residues. J was trimmed by 7 bases and V by 2 bases; bases with no gene match: 14. CDR3 bases: TGTGCCAGCAGCTTACGTTCGGTAATAGCGGGAAAGAATGAGCAGTTCTTC. Protein sequence: CASSLRSVIAGKNEQFF.

The chain uses TRBV7-9 and TRBJ1-5; 11 bases are a match to TRBD1. Germline trimming cut 4 bases from V and 0 bases from J; bases unmatched to any gene: 5. Germline CDR1 SEHNR, CDR2 FQNEAQ (reference sequence). CDR3 length equals 17 residues. CDR3 loop: CASSSDRGPYSNQPQHF. The CDR3 DNA reads as TGTGCCAGCAGCTCGGACAGGGGGCCCTATAGCAATCAGCCCCAGCATTTT.

The chain links TRBV27 to TRBJ2-1; 7 positions agree with TRBD1. The CDR3 runs 17 residues. CDR1 and CDR2 from the germline V gene are MNHEY and SMNVEV (reference sequence). V lost 5 bases and J lost 1; bases outside the gene matches: 11. The CDR3: CASSQNRGAPSYNEQFF. The CDR3 region has the DNA TGTGCCAGCAGTCAAAACAGGGGTGCCCCTTCCTACAATGAGCAGTTCTTC.

CDR3 loop: CASSSRTGPVREQYF. CDR3 sequence (DNA): TGCGCCAGCAGCTCCCGGACAGGACCGGTACGGGAGCAGTACTTC. V and J are TRBV4-1 and TRBJ2-5; D possibly corresponds to TRBD1 (7 bases). Germline CDR1 MGHRA, CDR2 YSYEKL. The CDR3 has 15 amino acids. Trimming shortened V by 5 bases and J by 11 bases, and 24 bases separated the two germline ends.

This chain joins TRBV2 and TRBJ2-2, with D possibly TRBD2 on 5 matching bases. Looked up from germline, CDR1 is SNHLY and CDR2 is FYNNEI. Trimming took 6 bases from V and 3 from J, leaving 5 bases between them. The CDR3 has 12 amino acids. This chain's CDR3 is CASREDTGELFF. The CDR3 bases are TGTGCCAGCAGGGAGGACACCGGGGAGCTGTTTTTT.

The chain links TRBV6-5 to TRBJ1-1; D is undetermined. The CDR3 runs to 15 residues. Germline V CDR1 and CDR2: MNHEY, SVGAGI. Trimming took off 6 bases at V and 4 bases at J, with 18 bases between the two ends. CDR3 residues: CASSHTDAWGTEAFF. The CDR3 DNA reads TGTGCCAGCAGCCATACGGACGCGTGGGGCACTGAAGCTTTCTTT.

The genes are TRBV9 and TRBJ1-2, with unresolved D. The CDR3 is 17 amino acids. The germline V gene encodes CDR1 SGDLS and CDR2 YYNGEE. With 0 bases removed from V and 6 bases from J, the gap between germline ends came to 21 bases. Written as DNA, the CDR3 is TGTGCCAGCAGCGTAGTTTCAGCAAGTTCCTTACACCATGGCTACACCTTC. This sequence encodes CASSVVSASSLHHGYTF. The full variable domain, in which reference TRBV9 and TRBJ1-2 provide the parts outside the CDR3, is DSGVTQTPKHLITATGQRVTLRCSPRSGDLSVYWYQQSLDQGLQFLIQYYNGEERAKGNILERFSAQQFPDLHSELNLSSLELGDSALYFCASSVVSASSLHHGYTFGSGTRLTVV.

This chain uses TRBV4-1 with TRBJ2-2; maybe TRBD1 (6 bases). Per germline, CDR1 MGHRA and CDR2 YSYEKL. The V and J ends lost 4 bases and 4 bases respectively, with 10 bases between them. The CDR3 loop spans 14 amino acids. Written as DNA, the CDR3 is TGCGCCAGCAGCCCCGGGACACGCACCGGGGAGCTGTTTTTT. It translates to CASSPGTRTGELFF.

V and J are TRBV6-1 and TRBJ2-3, with 7 bases aligning to TRBD1. V lost 6 bases and J lost 6; bases outside the gene matches: 9. CDR3 length: 14 amino acids. Looked up from germline, CDR1 is MNHNS and CDR2 is SASEGT. CDR3: CASRRQGEGDTQYF. The CDR3 region has the DNA TGTGCCAGCAGGCGACAGGGAGAGGGGGATACGCAGTATTTT.

This chain links TRBV19 with TRBJ1-1, with D perhaps TRBD1 (6 bases). The germline CDR1 and CDR2 sequences are LNHDA and SQIVND (reference sequence). Trimming stripped 8 bases from V and 8 bases from J, with 15 bases between. The CDR3 loop spans 12 amino acids. Here the CDR3 reads CASGAGAIEAFF. CDR3 nucleotide sequence: TGTGCCAGTGGGGCAGGGGCGATCGAAGCTTTCTTT.

The chain joins TRBV27 to TRBJ1-3; D unresolved. The CDR3 consists of 14 residues. CDR1 is MNHEY, CDR2 SMNVEV, per germline (reference sequence). Trimming shortened V by 5 bases and J by 0 bases, and 8 bases separated the two germline ends. The chain's CDR3 is CASSTTFSGNTIYF. CDR3 DNA: TGTGCCAGCAGTACAACTTTCTCTGGAAACACCATATATTTT.

The chain carries TRBV15 and TRBJ2-7, with 9 bases lining up with TRBD1. The CDR3 extends over 17 amino acids. J gave up 0 bases and V 0 bases, and 6 bases lay outside the gene matches. Germline values: CDR1 LNHNV, CDR2 YYDKDF (reference sequence). The CDR3 region is CATSRDLPGQGSYEQYF. CDR3 coding DNA: TGTGCCACCAGCAGAGATCTGCCGGGACAGGGCTCCTACGAGCAGTACTTC.

V is TRBV5-1 and J is TRBJ1-1; no clear D. The V end lost 0 bases, the J end lost 1 base, and 10 bases lay between the germline ends. The CDR3 consists of 15 residues. From germline, CDR1 is SGHRS and CDR2 YFSETQ. The CDR3 spells CASSLGEAANTEAFF. CDR3 nucleotide sequence: TGCGCCAGCAGCTTGGGTGAGGCAGCGAACACTGAAGCTTTCTTT. Variable domain in full (rest from reference TRBV5-1 and TRBJ1-1): KAGVTQTPRYLIKTRGQQVTLSCSPISGHRSVSWYQQTPGQGLQFLFEYFSETQRNKGNFPGRFSGRQFSNSRSEMNVSTLELGDSALYLCASSLGEAANTEAFFGQGTRLTVV.

The rearrangement uses TRBV18 and TRBJ2-2, with D possibly TRBD2 on 5 matching bases. The V end was cut by 2 bases, the J end by 2 bases, with 12 bases between. This CDR3 is 16 amino acids long. Per germline, CDR1 KGHSH and CDR2 LQKENI. The CDR3 spells CASSPIPGLNTGELFF. The CDR3 DNA reads TGTGCCAGCTCACCAATTCCCGGACTTAACACCGGGGAGCTGTTTTTT.

The CDR3 region is CASSLAWDRKETQYF. The DNA of the CDR3 is TGTGCCAGCAGCTTAGCTTGGGACAGGAAAGAGACCCAGTACTTC. This chain joins TRBV11-1 and TRBJ2-5; TRBD1 agrees at 8 bases. V lost 0 bases to trimming and J lost 3 bases; unmatched junction nucleotides: 3. Germline loops: CDR1 SGHAT, CDR2 FQDESV (reference sequence). This CDR3 is 15 amino acids long.

The CDR3 protein is CASSLVSSGLAIYEQYF. The CDR3 DNA sequence: TGTGCCAGCAGCTTAGTTAGCTCCGGACTAGCGATCTACGAGCAGTACTTC. The chain combines TRBV11-2 with TRBJ2-7; 9 nucleotides agree with TRBD2. Germline values: CDR1 SGHAT, CDR2 FQNNGV. CDR3 size: 17 residues. The junction had 10 bases not matched to a gene; V was cut back by 1 base and J by 3 bases.

V gene TRBV7-2 combines with J gene TRBJ2-3, with TRBD2 matching 7 bases. The V gene's germline CDR1 is SGHTA and CDR2 FQGNSA. V trimming: 4 bases; J trimming: 0 bases; junction bases outside the gene matches: 16. The CDR3 consists of 19 residues. CDR3 loop: CASSSFRWEGRISTDTQYF. The CDR3 DNA reads TGTGCCAGCAGCTCTTTTCGGTGGGAGGGCCGAATAAGCACAGATACGCAGTATTTT.

The chain is built from TRBV5-1 and TRBJ2-1, with D possibly matching TRBD2 (5 bases). The germline V gene encodes CDR1 SGHRS and CDR2 YFSETQ. V was trimmed by 0 bases and J by 9 bases, leaving 13 bases between them. The length of the CDR3 is 14 residues. The CDR3 loop reads CASSLVDLEGEQFF. In DNA form, the CDR3 reads TGCGCCAGCAGCTTGGTGGATCTAGAGGGTGAGCAGTTCTTC.

This clone was observed a single time. The chain combines TRBV7-9 with TRBJ2-5; 10 bases agree with TRBD1. The J call may be faulty, since TRBJ2-7 better matches the DNA end. Germline CDR1 is SEHNR and CDR2 is FQNEAQ (reference sequence). CDR3 length: 15 amino acids. The CDR3 DNA reads TGTGCCAGCAGCCCTCGACAGGGGGCGCCCTACGAGCAGTACTTC. Translating it yields CASSPRQGAPYEQYF.